Sequencing of this T cell receptor (beta chain) was carried out in a study of T cell changes during pregnancy in multiple sclerosis. The CDR3 has 15 residues. V was pared by 6 bases and J by 9 bases, with 19 bases between. The germline V gene has CDR1 SGDLS and CDR2 YYNGEE. Libraries were prepared by immunoSEQ multiplex PCR; TCRdb keeps only in-frame clonotypes and omits some of them. The table includes about 60,000 clones, roughly nine tenths detected once. This sequence originates from a female donor with multiple sclerosis, enrolled in a pregnancy study. This chain connects TRBV9 to TRBJ1-6; D is possibly TRBD1 (5 bases). The sample was CD4+ T cells from peripheral blood mononuclear cells, taken in the first trimester of pregnancy. CDR3: CASNPGQGIVSPLHF. CDR3 bases: TGTGCCAGCAACCCCGGTCAGGGAATCGTTTCACCCCTCCACTTT.